This paragraph covers one T cell receptor beta chain sequence. What it binds is unknown. The CDR3 is 13 residues long. Trimming left V 1 base short and J 5 bases short, with 8 bases between. Germline CDR1 reads LNHDA; CDR2 reads SQIVND (reference sequence). Here immunoSEQ multiplex PCR was the method, and the copy in TCRdb shows in-frame clones only, minus some. The profile shows 120,000 or so clones, around nine tenths of them singletons. The data originate from a study of cytomegalovirus exposure and HLA in healthy donors. Study results and caveats: The listing of 150 to 200 TCR beta chains classed them as cytomegalovirus-associated. First-cohort TCR clusters were later found to tend to co-occur in the 90 to 150 validation repertoires.

While the first cohort had several hundred subjects, the donors belonged to the separate validation cohort of about 120 subjects. The source of this sequence is a woman in her twenties or thirties in good health and CMV-seropositive. The chain couples TRBV19 to TRBJ2-5; D unclear. Material for sequencing was PBMCs. The CDR3 nucleotides are TGTGCCAGTAGTATAGTTGCGTGGGAGACCCAGTACTTC. Residues: CASSIVAWETQYF.